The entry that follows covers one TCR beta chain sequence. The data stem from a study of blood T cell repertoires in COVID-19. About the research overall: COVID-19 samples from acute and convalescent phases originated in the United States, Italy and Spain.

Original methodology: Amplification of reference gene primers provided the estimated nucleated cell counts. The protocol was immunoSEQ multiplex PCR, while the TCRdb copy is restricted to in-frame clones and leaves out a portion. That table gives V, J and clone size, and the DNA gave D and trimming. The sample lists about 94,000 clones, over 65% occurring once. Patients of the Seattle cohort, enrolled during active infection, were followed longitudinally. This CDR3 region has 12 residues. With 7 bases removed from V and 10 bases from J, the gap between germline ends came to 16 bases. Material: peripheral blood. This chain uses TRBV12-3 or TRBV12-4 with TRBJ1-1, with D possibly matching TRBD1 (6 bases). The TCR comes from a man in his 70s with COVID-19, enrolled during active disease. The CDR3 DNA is TGTGCCAGCACCATAACAGGGTCGGGAGCTTTCTTT. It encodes CASTITGSGAFF.